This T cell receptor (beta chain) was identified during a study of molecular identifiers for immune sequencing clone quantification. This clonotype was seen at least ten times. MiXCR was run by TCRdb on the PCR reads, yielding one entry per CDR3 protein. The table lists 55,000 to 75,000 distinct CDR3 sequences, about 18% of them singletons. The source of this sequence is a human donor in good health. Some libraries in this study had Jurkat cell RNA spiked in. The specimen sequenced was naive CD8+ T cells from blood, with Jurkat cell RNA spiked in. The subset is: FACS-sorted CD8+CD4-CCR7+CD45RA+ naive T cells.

Here the CDR3 reads CASSLGTVEQYF. The CDR3 nucleotides are TGCGCCAGCAGCTTGGGGACCGTCGAGCAGTACTTC. The J gene is TRBJ2-7, the V gene TRBV5-1; no definite D call. The CDR3 is made up of 12 amino acids. Trimming shortened V by 0 bases and J by 6 bases, and 7 bases separated the two germline ends. The germline gives CDR1 SGHRS, CDR2 YFSETQ.